This is a list of T cell receptor beta chains from one sample in a study of blood T cell repertoires in COVID-19. The protocol was immunoSEQ multiplex PCR, while the TCRdb copy is restricted to in-frame clones and leaves out a portion. The sample carries about 140,000 clones, about nine tenths recorded once. The sample consisted of peripheral blood. These receptors were taken from an elderly woman with acute or convalescent COVID-19. The CDR3 runs from the conserved cysteine through the conserved F or W.

v_gene	j_gene	CDR3aa
TRBV5-1	TRBJ2-2	CASSLSGGVDTGELFF
TRBV13	TRBJ1-5	CASSLLSQPQHF
TRBV2	TRBJ2-2	CASSLEGQSNTGELFF
TRBV7-2	TRBJ1-3	CASSPERAGTGNTIYF
TRBV6-6	TRBJ1-2	CASSNYGQFYGYTF
TRBV30	TRBJ1-6	CAWSVLGGYNSPLHF
TRBV2	TRBJ2-1	CASALTRTLDNEQFF
TRBV6-5	TRBJ1-3	CASRPRQGGNTIYF
TRBV5-8	TRBJ2-7	CASSPPFSSNEQYF
TRBV12-3/TRBV12-4	TRBJ1-2	CASSFTGIGGYTF
TRBV30	TRBJ2-5	CAWTRSETQYF
TRBV7-2	TRBJ1-1	CASSLALGGGTGAFF
TRBV7-2	TRBJ2-3	CASSLALFTDTQYF
TRBV6-5	TRBJ1-6	CASRAGGPNSPLHF
TRBV19	TRBJ1-3	CASSRTGLGGNTIYF
TRBV7-2	TRBJ2-3	CASSLAPTGRGTDTQYF
TRBV18	TRBJ1-1	CASSQTTGNTEAFF
TRBV7-8	TRBJ1-3	CASSSLGRTGSGNTIYF
TRBV12-3/TRBV12-4	TRBJ1-2	CASSGQGRYGYTF
TRBV4-3	TRBJ1-2	CASSLDRQYGYTF
TRBV3-1/TRBV3-2	TRBJ2-1	CASSQETGGYNEQFF
TRBV6-5	TRBJ2-1	CASSPTGDSYNEQFF
TRBV5-4	TRBJ1-4	CASSRQDGRNEKLFF
TRBV29-1	TRBJ1-2	CSVVRGQVEGYTF
TRBV4-3	TRBJ2-5	CASSRRQGIETQYF
TRBV30	TRBJ1-6	CAWSGGRALLSSYNSPLHF
TRBV30	TRBJ2-7	CAWSLGPGGYEQYF
TRBV7-2	TRBJ2-1	CASSPGFEQFF
TRBV18	TRBJ2-2	CASSQSTGTGELFF
TRBV2	TRBJ1-5	CASSEASSNQPQHF
TRBV29-1	TRBJ2-2	CSVSYTGELFF
TRBV7-3	TRBJ2-2	CASSPGGQGYGELFF
TRBV4-1	TRBJ1-5	CASSQSSVEQPQHF
TRBV5-1	TRBJ2-5	CASSPQGTNGETQYF
TRBV19	TRBJ2-2	CASSIVAGKGGELFF
TRBV2	TRBJ1-2	CASSQTLGIGGYTF
TRBV7-2	TRBJ1-5	CASSLTGGDQPQHF
TRBV6-6	TRBJ2-7	CASSYSAGKSSYEQYF
TRBV24-1	TRBJ2-3	CATSEGAQSGGASDTQYF
TRBV7-2	TRBJ2-3	CASSPGTAGWDTQYF
TRBV5-1	TRBJ2-7	CASSFSRGTSYEQYF
TRBV4-1	TRBJ1-2	CASSPISGSTSRYGYTF
TRBV3-1/TRBV3-2	TRBJ2-7	CASSQDTWTGGSYEQYF
TRBV7-2	TRBJ1-2	CASSLGQHYGYTF